Each of the 32 T cell receptor beta chains below was sequenced from the same sample in a study of CD8 T cells in ankylosing spondylitis (dated by TCRdb to 2017 to 2019). Study-wide conclusions, independent of this receptor: Blood from ankylosing spondylitis patients appeared to be characterized by a TCR beta motif composed of roughly 8 highly homologous amino acid variants.

Their antigens are not known. The library was built by means of 5' RACE. This sample was sequenced with an Illumina HiSeq 2500. In-frame beta chains were kept once TCRdb had trimmed the public reads at Q25 with fastp and called clones with MiXCR. Every CDR3 protein is listed once, alongside the most common genes and DNA of its rows. In all, the sample holds approximately 300,000 distinct CDR3 sequences, and around 7.6% of those were seen once. Of the sample, 13% to 15% falls within the top ten clones. The sequenced sample consisted of blood, either unsorted or a sorted T cell fraction (not recorded which). Receptors originate from a male donor with ankylosing spondylitis.

This clonotype was counted only a few times. This rearrangement joins TRBV24-1 to TRBJ2-3; D remains unclear. This CDR3 spans 13 amino acids. The germline CDR1 and CDR2 sequences are KGHDR and SFDVKD. V was pared by 8 bases and J by 0 bases, with 8 bases between. The CDR3 loop reads CATTQTSTDTQYF. For the CDR3, the DNA is TGTGCCACCACGCAAACTAGCACAGATACGCAGTATTTT.

The V call is TRBV5-1, the J call TRBJ2-7; D is unclear. V gave up 0 bases and J gave up 3 bases, with 4 bases separating them. The CDR3 covers 12 residues. The germline V gene encodes CDR1 SGHRS and CDR2 YFSETQ. CDR3 loop: CASSLDDYEQYF. In nucleotides, the CDR3 is TGCGCCAGCAGCTTGGACGACTACGAGCAGTACTTC. The full variable domain, in which reference TRBV5-1 and TRBJ2-7 provide the parts outside the CDR3, is KAGVTQTPRYLIKTRGQQVTLSCSPISGHRSVSWYQQTPGQGLQFLFEYFSETQRNKGNFPGRFSGRQFSNSRSEMNVSTLELGDSALYLCASSLDDYEQYFGPGTRLTVT.

This clonotype was counted many times. The chain carries TRBV27 and TRBJ1-1, with TRBD1 matching over 7 bases. The CDR3 totals 13 residues. Trimming at V came to 4 bases and at J to 3 bases, leaving 2 bases not matched to a gene. Germline lookup yields CDR1 MNHEY and CDR2 SMNVEV (reference sequence). The CDR3 loop reads CASSSTGDTEAFF. The CDR3 DNA reads as TGTGCCAGCAGTTCCACAGGGGACACTGAAGCTTTCTTT.

The V gene is TRBV5-1, the J gene TRBJ1-1; D is unresolved. Trimming took off 3 bases at V and 3 bases at J, with 12 bases between the two ends. The CDR3 is 14 residues long. The germline V gene has CDR1 SGHRS and CDR2 YFSETQ. The chain's CDR3 is CASSSPRADTEAFF. The CDR3 DNA is TGCGCCAGCAGCTCCCCTCGGGCGGACACTGAAGCTTTCTTT.

This clonotype was seen only a few times. The chain uses TRBV5-5 and TRBJ2-7; 10 nucleotides match TRBD1. Germline lookup yields CDR1 SGHKS and CDR2 YYEKEE (reference sequence). Unmatched junction bases numbered 9, after V lost 5 bases and J lost 4 bases. CDR3 length: 15 amino acids. CDR3 bases: TGTGCCAGCAGAACCGGACAGGGGGGGTTTTACGAGCAGTACTTC. Translating it yields CASRTGQGGFYEQYF.

This clonotype was counted only a few times. The rearrangement uses TRBV5-1 and TRBJ2-7, with 8 bases aligning to TRBD1. This CDR3 has 12 residues. Germline CDR1 reads SGHRS; CDR2 reads YFSETQ. Trimming cost V 4 bases and J 6 bases; bases outside gene matches: 3. The CDR3 DNA reads as TGCGCCAGCAGCCAGGACAGGGCCGAGCAGTACTTC. It translates to CASSQDRAEQYF.

This clonotype was found many times. This chain joins TRBV7-2 and TRBJ2-1, with TRBD2 identical over 11 bases. Germline CDR1 and CDR2: SGHTA and FQGNSA. This CDR3 is built from 15 residues. V lost 3 bases to trimming and J lost 6 bases; unmatched junction nucleotides: 4. CDR3 region: CASSLTSGNGNEQFF. The CDR3 DNA is TGTGCCAGCAGCTTGACTAGCGGGAATGGCAATGAGCAGTTCTTC.

This sequence joins TRBV2 and TRBJ2-2; a weak D match, TRBD2 (6 bases). The CDR3 consists of 16 residues. Germline V gene lookup returns CDR1 SNHLY and CDR2 FYNNEI. Deletions cut 6 bases from V and 0 bases from J, with 14 bases between. The CDR3 protein is CASRAWAGPNTGELFF. CDR3 in DNA: TGTGCCAGCAGGGCATGGGCGGGACCGAACACCGGGGAGCTGTTTTTT.

This clonotype has only a few counts. This rearrangement joins TRBV12-3 or TRBV12-4 to TRBJ1-4; D might be TRBD1 (6 bases). The CDR3 has 14 amino acids. V was trimmed by 5 bases and J by 7 bases, leaving 14 bases between them. This chain's CDR3 is CASSRQGSREKLFF. CDR3 nucleotides: TGTGCCAGCAGTCGGCAGGGGTCTCGTGAAAAACTGTTTTTT.

The chain carries TRBV7-9 and TRBJ2-6; no clear D. CDR3 length: 15 residues. V was trimmed by 5 bases and J by 7 bases, leaving 15 bases between them. Germline CDR1 reads SEHNR; CDR2 reads FQNEAQ (reference sequence). CDR3 nucleotide sequence: TGTGCCAGCAGCCCGCAGAGGCCTTTTGCCAACGTCCTGACTTTC. This sequence encodes CASSPQRPFANVLTF.

This clonotype was recorded many times. The chain couples TRBV29-1 to TRBJ2-1; a possible D gene is TRBD2 (5 bases). CDR1 SQVTM and CDR2 ANQGSEA come from the germline V gene. V lost 7 bases to trimming and J lost 7 bases, with 14 bases between them. CDR3 length equals 12 residues. The CDR3: CSGGPTRNEQFF. As DNA, the CDR3 is TGCAGCGGCGGGCCTACCCGTAATGAGCAGTTCTTC.

This clonotype showed up just a few times. The chain recombines TRBV9 with TRBJ1-4; TRBD1 matches 11 bases. J gave up 8 bases and V 3 bases, and 3 bases lay outside the gene matches. The CDR3 runs to 14 residues. Germline V CDR1 and CDR2: SGDLS, YYNGEE. DNA of the CDR3: TGTGCCAGCAGCGCGGGGACAGGGGGGGAAAAACTGTTTTTT. Translation gives CASSAGTGGEKLFF.

This clonotype turned up a few times. The rearrangement joins TRBV5-1 to TRBJ2-7; D may be TRBD1 (6 bases). Looked up from germline, CDR1 is SGHRS and CDR2 is YFSETQ. V lost 0 bases and J 2 bases, leaving 12 bases between the germline ends. CDR3 length equals 15 residues. The CDR3 reads CASSLVWGTPYEQYF. The DNA for the CDR3 is TGCGCCAGCAGCTTGGTGTGGGGGACACCCTACGAGCAGTACTTC.

Only a few counts were recorded for this clonotype. The chain carries TRBV3-1 and TRBJ2-7, with D maybe TRBD1 (6 bases). The CDR3 has 13 residues. V was clipped by 0 bases and J by 6 bases, with 9 bases between them. CDR1 is LGHDT, CDR2 YNNKEL, per germline (reference sequence). CDR3 in DNA: TGTGCCAGCAGCCAAGAGGACAGACGCGAGCAGTACTTC. As protein: CASSQEDRREQYF.

The table lists this clonotype with many counts. The J gene is TRBJ2-5, the V gene TRBV7-2; unclear D gene. V shed 3 bases and J shed 3 bases, with 2 bases lying between them. In germline, CDR1 is SGHTA, CDR2 FQGNSA. There are 11 residues in the CDR3. The CDR3 reads CASSFKETQYF. Written as DNA, the CDR3 is TGTGCCAGCAGCTTTAAAGAGACCCAGTACTTC.

This clonotype was picked up many times. V gene TRBV28 combines with J gene TRBJ1-4; D call uncertain. This CDR3 spans 13 amino acids. V lost 10 bases and J lost 4, with 13 bases in between. CDR1 is MDHEN and CDR2 is SYDVKM in the germline V gene. Here the CDR3 reads CAISPEGNEKLFF. CDR3 nucleotides: TGTGCCATCTCGCCTGAGGGTAATGAAAAACTGTTTTTT.

The chain links TRBV29-1 to TRBJ2-1; no firm D call. The germline V gene has CDR1 SQVTM and CDR2 ANQGSEA. The CDR3 totals 11 residues. Trimming stripped 3 bases from V and 11 bases from J, with 11 bases between. The CDR3 loop reads CSVDSVGQQFF. DNA of the CDR3: TGCAGCGTTGACTCCGTTGGTCAGCAGTTCTTC.

This clonotype was observed many times. V usage is TRBV7-2 and J usage is TRBJ2-3, with D perhaps matching TRBD1 (6 bases). Germline V gives CDR1 SGHTA, CDR2 FQGNSA. The CDR3 runs to 14 residues. V lost 1 base and J lost 4, with 9 bases in between. CDR3 residues: CASSLGTEADTQYF. In DNA, the CDR3 is TGTGCCAGCAGCTTAGGGACAGAGGCAGATACGCAGTATTTT.

This clonotype was seen more than once but under ten times. The genes are TRBV20-1 and TRBJ1-3; weak D call: TRBD1 (6 bases). From germline, CDR1 is DFQATT and CDR2 SNEGSKA (reference sequence). CDR3 size: 15 residues. Trimming removed 3 bases from V and 0 bases from J, with 12 bases in between. The CDR3 DNA is TGCAGTGCTAGTGCAGGGGTATCCTCTGGAAACACCATATATTTT. Translating gives CSASAGVSSGNTIYF.

The chain links TRBV20-1 to TRBJ1-1, with D perhaps matching TRBD1 (5 bases). The CDR3 totals 14 residues. V was shortened by 2 bases and J by 5 bases, with 15 bases between the two germline ends. Germline V gives CDR1 DFQATT, CDR2 SNEGSKA (reference sequence). The CDR3 is CSARLAGRNTEAFF. CDR3 coding DNA: TGCAGTGCTAGACTGGCAGGGAGGAATACTGAAGCTTTCTTT.

This clonotype showed up many times. This rearrangement joins TRBV5-1 to TRBJ2-1; TRBD2 is a possible D gene (6 bases). Germline V CDR1 and CDR2: SGHRS, YFSETQ. CDR3 size: 16 residues. The V gene lost 0 bases and the J gene lost 8 bases, with 18 bases spanning the gap. CDR3 loop: CASSLGLETEGDEQFF. For the CDR3, the DNA is TGCGCCAGCAGCTTGGGGTTGGAGACGGAGGGCGATGAGCAGTTCTTC.

In this sample, this clonotype turned up many times. The rearrangement links TRBV4-3 to TRBJ1-1; D not certain. The CDR3 spans 16 residues. V dropped 3 bases and J dropped 4 bases, with 18 bases sitting between them. The germline V gene has CDR1 LGHNA and CDR2 YSLEER. Here the CDR3 DNA reads TGCGCCAGCAGCCACACCAATCTCGGGGTACCCACTGAAGCTTTCTTT. The encoded protein is CASSHTNLGVPTEAFF.

The CDR3 DNA sequence: TGTGCCAGCAGCCGTAATCTACAGGGGATGAACACCGGGGAGCTGTTTTTT. Protein: CASSRNLQGMNTGELFF. The rearrangement links TRBV7-3 to TRBJ2-2, with 7 bases matching TRBD1. J was trimmed by 1 base and V by 5 bases; bases with no gene match: 10. The CDR3 is 17 amino acids. Germline V lookup: CDR1 SGHTA, CDR2 FQGTGA.

This chain connects TRBV7-3 to TRBJ2-3, with TRBD1 matching 10 bases. CDR3 length: 19 residues. Germline V CDR1 and CDR2: SGHTA, FQGTGA. V gave up 5 bases and J gave up 4 bases; unmatched junction bases: 18. CDR3: CASSLYAGLGGQGSDTQYF. CDR3 coding DNA: TGTGCCAGCAGCCTATATGCGGGGTTAGGGGGACAGGGGTCAGATACGCAGTATTTT.

This clonotype was detected a few times. The V and J genes are TRBV6-2 or TRBV6-3 and TRBJ2-1; D perhaps matches TRBD2 (6 bases). CDR1 and CDR2 (germline): MNHEY, SVGEGT. The CDR3 covers 12 residues. The ends were cut back, 10 bases at V and 10 bases at J, with 17 bases in the middle. CDR3: CATSRAAGEQFF. CDR3 nucleotide sequence: TGTGCCACCTCCCGGGCTGCGGGAGAGCAGTTCTTC.

CDR3: CASSLSKSPEDTQYF. The CDR3 DNA reads TGTGCCAGCAGTTTATCTAAGAGCCCCGAAGATACGCAGTATTTT. The chain joins TRBV27 to TRBJ2-3; no reliable D call. Between the trimmed V and J ends, which lost 0 bases and 5 bases, there was a span of 12 bases. CDR1 and CDR2 (germline): MNHEY, SMNVEV (reference sequence). CDR3 length equals 15 residues.

This clonotype has ten or more counts. This chain joins TRBV7-2 and TRBJ2-1; D may be TRBD2 (7 bases). Germline loops: CDR1 SGHTA, CDR2 FQGNSA. CDR3 size: 16 residues. V lost 1 base, J lost 6 bases, and 16 bases lay in between. CDR3 loop: CASSLVYWEGGNEQFF. In DNA, the CDR3 is TGTGCCAGCAGCTTAGTCTACTGGGAGGGGGGCAATGAGCAGTTCTTC.

Only a few counts were recorded for this clonotype. The chain combines TRBV7-2 with TRBJ2-7; D unclear. Germline CDR1 is SGHTA and CDR2 is FQGNSA. Trimming left V 2 bases short and J 3 bases short, with 14 bases between. This CDR3 region has 15 residues. For the CDR3, the DNA is TGTGCCAGCAGCTTATCGACACCCGCCTACTACGAGCAGTACTTC. It is translated as CASSLSTPAYYEQYF.

This clonotype was detected ten times or more. J is TRBJ1-1 and V is TRBV7-2; D remains ambiguous. The length of the CDR3 is 14 residues. Germline-derived CDR1 and CDR2 are SGHTA and FQGNSA. The V gene lost 2 bases and the J gene lost 0 bases, with 7 bases spanning the gap. For the CDR3, the DNA is TGTGCCAGCAGCTTAATGGCGTTGAACACTGAAGCTTTCTTT. Its translation: CASSLMALNTEAFF.

This clonotype was recorded many times. V gene TRBV12-3 or TRBV12-4 combines with J gene TRBJ2-3; maybe TRBD2 (7 bases). Trimming left V 8 bases short and J 0 bases short, with 18 bases between. The CDR3 has 16 amino acids. The CDR3 sequence: CASGGPGTKSTDTQYF. As DNA, the CDR3 is TGTGCCAGCGGGGGGCCCGGGACTAAAAGCACAGATACGCAGTATTTT.

This chain joins TRBV30 and TRBJ1-4; TRBD1 matches at 9 bases. The CDR3 sequence is 13 residues long. After removal of 8 bases from V and 4 bases from J, the junction contained 5 bases not matched to a gene. The V gene's germline CDR1 is GTSNPN and CDR2 SVGIG (reference sequence). CDR3 amino acids: CAANRGRNEKLFF. The CDR3, as DNA: TGTGCCGCGAACAGGGGGCGTAATGAAAAACTGTTTTTT.

The chain recombines TRBV7-9 with TRBJ1-4, with TRBD1 matching 7 bases. The junction had 14 bases not matched to a gene; V was cut back by 5 bases and J by 8 bases. Germline-derived CDR1 and CDR2 are SEHNR and FQNEAQ (reference sequence). This CDR3 contains 16 residues. The CDR3 here is CASSVDTGAGGEKLFF. CDR3 DNA sequence: TGTGCCAGCAGCGTTGATACAGGGGCAGGAGGCGAAAAACTGTTTTTT.